This TCR beta chain comes out of a study of cytomegalovirus exposure and HLA in healthy donors. General study findings and limits: With further analysis later on, most CMV-associated TCR beta chains appeared HLA-restricted.

PCR was performed using 60 Vbeta and 13 Jbeta primers. The assay was immunoSEQ multiplex PCR, and TCRdb's table has in-frame clones only and misses some. The sample lists approximately 170,000 clones, 65% to 90% seen once, with roughly 2% in the top ten. On this clone: The target antigen is unknown.

This CDR3 region has 14 residues. The V end lost 0 bases, the J end lost 1 base, and 7 bases lay between the germline ends. In germline, CDR1 is LGHNA, CDR2 YNFKEQ. Input material: PBMCs. The clonotype originates from a human donor in good health. This chain connects TRBV4-2 to TRBJ2-7; the D gene is possibly TRBD2 (5 bases). The CDR3 reads CASSQDRLSYEQYF. The CDR3 DNA reads as TGTGCCAGCAGCCAAGATAGACTATCCTACGAGCAGTACTTC.